The sequence of this TCR beta chain was determined in a study of graft-versus-host responses after intestinal transplantation. At the level of the study: All recipients were transplanted with multivisceral, liver-intestinal, or isolated intestinal grafts. The study, taken as a whole, reports: Ileal or blood samples showed some GvH clones first, and such clones were also found in recipient marrow.

Measured with immunoSEQ multiplex PCR; TCRdb has only the in-frame clones, and not every one. This sample has about 93,000 clones, with around 93% found just once. In the case of this clone: Its antigen is unknown.

The receptor's source is a human donor who received an intestinal transplant. The specimen comprised unstimulated CD8+ T cells sorted from spleen or lymph node cells, sampled before intestinal transplant.

CDR3 sequence: CASSLASSGRGAGEQYF. The CDR3, as DNA: TGCGCCAGCAGCTTGGCATCTAGCGGGAGGGGAGCGGGCGAGCAGTACTTC. The J gene is TRBJ2-7, the V gene TRBV5-1, with TRBD2 identical over 12 bases. CDR1 SGHRS and CDR2 YFSETQ come from the germline V gene. V was pared by 0 bases and J by 6 bases, with 10 bases of the junction left unmatched. This CDR3 has 17 amino acids.